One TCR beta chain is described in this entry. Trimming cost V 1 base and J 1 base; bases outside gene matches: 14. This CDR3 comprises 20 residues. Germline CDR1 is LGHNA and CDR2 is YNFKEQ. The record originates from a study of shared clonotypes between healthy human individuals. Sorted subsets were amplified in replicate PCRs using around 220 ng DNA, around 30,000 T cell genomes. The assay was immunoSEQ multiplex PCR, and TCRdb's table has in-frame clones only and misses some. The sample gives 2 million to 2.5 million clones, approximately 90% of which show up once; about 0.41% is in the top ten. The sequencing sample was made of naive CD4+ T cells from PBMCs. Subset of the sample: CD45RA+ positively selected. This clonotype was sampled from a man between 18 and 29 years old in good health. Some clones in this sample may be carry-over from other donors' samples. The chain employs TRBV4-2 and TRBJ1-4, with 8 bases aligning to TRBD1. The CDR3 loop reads CASSQVRRGRGALTNEKLFF. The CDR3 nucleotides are TGTGCCAGCAGCCAAGTCCGCAGGGGGCGCGGGGCCCTAACTAATGAAAAACTGTTTTTT.